The rows below give T cell receptor beta chains drawn from one sample of a study of shared clonotypes between healthy human individuals. The method was immunoSEQ multiplex PCR; TCRdb's version includes in-frame clones alone and lacks a portion of them. The sample records roughly 1.5 million clones, approximately 98% being singletons. Sequenced material: naive CD4+ T cells sorted from blood. Source of these receptors: a man aged 30-40 years in good health. Both conserved end residues are part of each CDR3. The D gene is left open where the match is weak. Rows give clone size only sometimes, using once, few, many, or a class for an expanded clone.

TRBV11-2	-	-	TRBJ1-3	TGTGCCAGCAGCCCCCGGGCGAGGGGCACGAGCTCTGGAAACACCATATATTTT	CASSPRARGTSSGNTIYF
TRBV9	once	TRBD2	TRBJ2-7	TGTGCCAGCAGCGTAGGGGGGACTAGTTCTTACGAGCAGTACTTC	CASSVGGTSSYEQYF
TRBV10-3	-	TRBD2	TRBJ2-1	TGTGCCATCAACGGGGGGAATGAGCAGTTCTTC	CAINGGNEQFF
TRBV27	-	-	TRBJ2-5	TGTGCCAGCAGCTCCGACACCAGTTTCTCGGCCCAGTACTTC	CASSSDTSFSAQYF
TRBV28	-	-	TRBJ1-2	TGTGCCAGCAGTTTAGCGGGAGCACCCAACTATGGCTACACCTTC	CASSLAGAPNYGYTF
TRBV14	-	-	TRBJ2-3	TGTGCCAGCAGCCAAGGACAGGTTCACACAGATACGCAGTATTTT	CASSQGQVHTDTQYF
TRBV18	-	-	TRBJ1-1	TGTGCCAGCTCACCCATTTCAGGGACGGTGAACACTGAAGCTTTCTTT	CASSPISGTVNTEAFF
TRBV30	-	-	TRBJ1-1	TGTGCCCTAAGGGGGGTTACCACTGAAGCTTTCTTT	CALRGVTTEAFF
TRBV9	once	TRBD2	TRBJ2-5	TGTGCCAGCAGCGTTTCGGGAGGGGGGAGCGTCGGAGAGACCCAGTACTTC	CASSVSGGGSVGETQYF
TRBV7-9	-	-	TRBJ2-3	TGTGCCAGCAGCCCAAAAGAAAAGGCCGCAGATACGCAGTATTTT	CASSPKEKAADTQYF
TRBV10-3	-	TRBD1	TRBJ2-7	TGTGCCATCAGGGGGACAGAGACGGGGAACGAGCAGTACTTC	CAIRGTETGNEQYF
TRBV18	-	-	TRBJ2-2	TGTGCCAGCTCACCACCGTTGGCTAGCGTAACCGGGGAGCTGTTTTTT	CASSPPLASVTGELFF
TRBV5-1	-	TRBD2	TRBJ2-2	TGCGCCAGCAGCTTACTGCAAGGTCTAGCGGTAAACACCGGGGAGCTGTTTTTT	CASSLLQGLAVNTGELFF
TRBV9	-	TRBD2	TRBJ2-2	TGTGCCTCCCGGGGTAAACCTAGCGGGAGGTTTGCCGGGGAGCTGTTTTTT	CASRGKPSGRFAGELFF
TRBV2	-	-	TRBJ2-7	TGTGCCAGCAGTCAGGACAGACGCGCCTACGAGCAGTACTTC	CASSQDRRAYEQYF
TRBV6-5	-	-	TRBJ1-1	TGTGCCAGCAGGCAGGGCACTGAAGCTTTCTTT	CASRQGTEAFF
TRBV6-6	few	-	TRBJ2-3	TGTGCCAGCAGTTACAACACAGATACGCAGTATTTT	CASSYNTDTQYF
TRBV11-2	-	-	TRBJ2-2	TGTGCCAGCAGCTTAGGGACCGGGGAGCTGTTTTTT	CASSLGTGELFF
TRBV7-2	-	TRBD2	TRBJ2-7	TGTGCCAGCAGCCCATCTAGCGGGGCCTCCTACGAGCAGTACTTC	CASSPSSGASYEQYF
TRBV7-9	-	-	TRBJ2-4	TGTGCCAGCAGCTACGAATCCGCGGACAAAAACATTCAGTACTTC	CASSYESADKNIQYF